A single sample is the source of the 8 T cell receptor beta chains below, sequenced in a study of T cell changes during pregnancy in multiple sclerosis. Sequencing was performed with immunoSEQ multiplex PCR; in TCRdb, only in-frame clones are kept and a portion is missing. This sample has 13,000 or so clones, with approximately 91% found just once. Sample: CD8+ T cells from peripheral blood mononuclear cells, taken in the first trimester of pregnancy. These receptor sequences come from a female donor with multiple sclerosis, enrolled in a pregnancy study.

The CDR3 coding sequence is TGTGCCAGCAGCTTGTCTGGAGGGGGCGGGATGAACACTGAAGCTTTCTTT. Translated: CASSLSGGGGMNTEAFF. V usage is TRBV11-3 and J usage is TRBJ1-1; 7 bases agree with TRBD1. The CDR3 contains 17 residues. Per the germline V gene, CDR1 is SGHNT and CDR2 is YENEEA. The V segment lost 3 bases and the J segment 0 bases; nucleotides outside the gene matches: 10. Variable domain in full (rest from reference TRBV11-3 and TRBJ1-1): EAGVVQSPRYKIIEKKQPVAFWCNPISGHNTLYWYLQNLGQGPELLIRYENEEAVDDSQLPKDRFSAERLKGVDSTLKIQPAELGDSAVYLCASSLSGGGGMNTEAFFGQGTRLTVV.

Worth noting for this clone: Since a much larger clone is just one base distant, this may be a read error. This sequence joins TRBV6-4 and TRBJ2-3; TRBD2 agrees at 9 bases. V lost 4 bases and J lost 2; bases outside the gene matches: 1. The CDR3 consists of 14 residues. Germline CDR1 is MRHNA and CDR2 is SNTAGT. The CDR3 spells CASSGGGATDTQYF. The DNA for the CDR3 is TGTGCCAGCAGTGGCGGGGGGGCCACAGATACGCAGTATTTT.

This clone was detected once. The gene calls are TRBV6-6 and TRBJ2-2; tentative D call: TRBD1 (6 bases). The CDR3 is 15 amino acids. Trimming took off 7 bases at V and 5 bases at J, with 17 bases between the two ends. Germline CDR1 is MNHNY and CDR2 is SVGAGI (reference sequence). The CDR3 loop reads CASKESRGETGELFF. Here the CDR3 DNA reads TGTGCCAGCAAGGAGTCCAGGGGAGAAACCGGGGAGCTGTTTTTT.

V gene TRBV11-2 combines with J gene TRBJ2-5; 11 bases are shared with TRBD2. Germline V gene lookup returns CDR1 SGHAT and CDR2 FQNNGV. V gave up 2 bases and J gave up 4 bases; unmatched junction bases: 3. The CDR3 has 15 residues. The CDR3 reads CASSLSSGGRETQYF. CDR3 DNA: TGTGCCAGCAGCTTATCTAGCGGGGGGCGAGAGACCCAGTACTTC.

The chain is built from TRBV6-1 and TRBJ2-7; D not resolved. The germline V and J ends were trimmed by 6 bases and 2 bases, with 8 bases remaining between them. The CDR3 spans 12 residues. Germline loops: CDR1 MNHNS, CDR2 SASEGT. In DNA, the CDR3 is TGTGCCAGCAGAAACACACCCTACGAGCAGTACTTC. Its translation: CASRNTPYEQYF.

The gene calls are TRBV29-1 and TRBJ1-1, with unresolved D. V was clipped by 4 bases and J by 3 bases, with 15 bases between them. The germline gives CDR1 SQVTM, CDR2 ANQGSEA. This CDR3 has 14 amino acids. The CDR3 loop reads CSVVNRRLDTEAFF. CDR3 DNA: TGCAGCGTTGTGAACCGGAGGTTGGACACTGAAGCTTTCTTT.

V is TRBV4-2 and J is TRBJ1-2; TRBD1 might be the D (6 bases). The length of the CDR3 is 16 residues. CDR1 is LGHNA, CDR2 YNFKEQ, per germline. Trimming removed 1 base at V and 3 bases at J, with 15 bases between. CDR3 sequence: CASSQVAPGAHYGYTF. In DNA, the CDR3 is TGTGCCAGCAGCCAAGTAGCACCAGGGGCACACTATGGCTACACCTTC.

This clone was picked up one time. The V gene is TRBV4-1, the J gene TRBJ2-1, with 10 nucleotides matching TRBD2. The CDR3 has 15 residues. The germline V gene encodes CDR1 MGHRA and CDR2 YSYEKL. V shed 1 base, J shed 3 bases, and the junction held 0 bases outside the gene matches. CDR3 nucleotides: TGCGCCAGCAGCCAAGCTAGCGGGGGCTACAATGAGCAGTTCTTC. It encodes CASSQASGGYNEQFF.